The clone carrying this T cell receptor (delta chain) was detected ten times or more. Its antigen remains unknown. A far larger clone is just one base off, so this is likely a read error. The same CDR3 is also encoded by other DNA sequences in this sample. The sample originates from a study of γδ T cells in repeated Plasmodium falciparum infection. Background on the study: Malian gammadelta TCRs were studied during no-transmission periods and across acute malaria episodes.

The CDR3 runs 18 residues. Trimming cost V 3 bases and J 2 bases; bases outside gene matches: 12. The germline gives CDR1 GEAIGNYY, CDR2 EKD. Gammadelta T cells were flow-sorted from PBMC into Vgamma9/Vdelta2+ and Vdelta2-negative populations for bulk analysis. TRG and TRD sequences were obtained from every sorted gammadelta sample. TCRdb re-called the multiplex PCR reads with CATT. The sample records 50,000 to 60,000 delta-chain clones, roughly 2% being singletons. Study-level points and caveats: Waves of new clonotype selection appeared after repeated controlled infections in Vdelta2-negative, largely Vdelta1+, gammadelta T cells.

This clonotype was obtained from a pool of human donors (malaria-infected and uninfected, not separated). The specimen sequenced was gamma-delta T cells from blood. V and J are TRDV2 and TRDJ1, with 12 bases lining up with TRDD3. The J gene, absent from TCRdb, was called here by matching the DNA to germline. The CDR3 coding sequence is TGTGCCTGTGACCCGGTACTGGGGGATACCAGAGAGACCGATAAACTCATCTTT. Translated: CACDPVLGDTRETDKLIF.